One sample yielded the 19 T cell receptor beta chains listed below, sequenced in a study of shared clonotypes between healthy human individuals. Produced via immunoSEQ multiplex PCR; TCRdb's table is partial and in-frame only. The sample contains about 530,000 clones, about 75% of which appear only once. Material: PBMCs. The receptors originated from a woman between 40 and 55 years old in good health. Some clones in this sample may be carry-over from other donors' samples.

This chain uses TRBV27 with TRBJ2-7; the match to TRBD1 covers 11 bases. The CDR3 loop spans 14 amino acids. The trim removed 8 bases at V and 3 bases at J, leaving 6 bases unmatched. The germline CDR1 and CDR2 sequences are MNHEY and SMNVEV (reference sequence). CDR3 amino acids: CASSGGTGGYEQYF. In DNA form, the CDR3 reads TGTGCCAGCTCAGGAGGGACAGGGGGCTACGAGCAGTACTTC.

This clone was counted a single time. This chain uses TRBV30 with TRBJ2-5; 8 nucleotides agree with TRBD2. CDR3 length: 12 amino acids. CDR1 and CDR2 from the germline V gene are GTSNPN and SVGIG (reference sequence). V lost 2 bases, J lost 7 bases, and 3 bases stayed unmatched. The CDR3 reads CAWSLAGGTQYF. CDR3 in DNA: TGTGCCTGGAGTCTGGCGGGAGGGACCCAGTACTTC. Using reference TRBV30 and TRBJ2-5 for the parts outside the CDR3, the full variable domain is SQTIHQWPATLVQPVGSPLSLECTVEGTSNPNLYWYRQAAGRGLQLLFYSVGIGQISSEVPQNLSASRPQDRQFILSSKKLLLSDSGFYLCAWSLAGGTQYFGPGTRLLVL.

The rearrangement joins TRBV6-5 to TRBJ2-7; TRBD2 matches 8 bases. Germline V lookup: CDR1 MNHEY, CDR2 SVGAGI. The CDR3 spans 13 residues. CDR3 loop: CGTGRGRNDEQYF. Here the CDR3 DNA reads TGTGGCACCGGGAGGGGACGTAATGACGAGCAGTACTTC.

The chain has TRBV5-8 and TRBJ2-3; the D gene is possibly TRBD2 (6 bases). V dropped 4 bases and J dropped 2 bases, with 14 bases sitting between them. The CDR3 consists of 15 residues. Germline CDR1 reads SGHTS; CDR2 reads YDEGEE. CDR3 loop: CASSPGELLTDTQYF. CDR3 sequence (DNA): TGTGCCAGCAGCCCGGGGGAGCTACTCACAGATACGCAGTATTTT.

The chain is built from TRBV25-1 and TRBJ2-5; 8 bases are a match to TRBD2. The germline V gene has CDR1 MGHDK and CDR2 SYGVNS. The CDR3 length is 15 residues. With V trimmed by 6 bases and J by 3 bases, 9 bases remained unmatched. Here the CDR3 DNA reads TGTGCCAGCAGCCCCGTTAGTAGCGGGAAAGAGACCCAGTACTTC. It translates to CASSPVSSGKETQYF. Based on the CDR3 plus reference TRBV25-1 and TRBJ2-5, the full variable domain is EADIYQTPRYLVIGTGKKITLECSQTMGHDKMYWYQQDPGMELHLIHYSYGVNSTEKGDLSSESTVSRIRTEHFPLTLESARPSHTSQYLCASSPVSSGKETQYFGPGTRLLVL.

This clone showed up just once. The V call is TRBV19, the J call TRBJ2-5, with TRBD2 matching over 11 bases. Germline values: CDR1 LNHDA, CDR2 SQIVND (reference sequence). This CDR3 has 16 residues. V dropped 3 bases and J dropped 6; count of bases not matched to a gene: 9. The CDR3 protein is CASSIGLAGAGKTQYF. CDR3 DNA sequence: TGTGCCAGTAGTATCGGACTAGCGGGCGCGGGGAAGACCCAGTACTTC.

This chain links TRBV18 with TRBJ2-1; 10 bases agree with TRBD2. CDR1 and CDR2 (germline): KGHSH, LQKENI. The CDR3 is 17 amino acids. Trimming at V came to 0 bases and at J to 2 bases, leaving 4 bases not matched to a gene. CDR3 bases: TGTGCCAGCTCACCACCGGAGCGGGAGGGCCCCTACAATGAGCAGTTCTTC. Translated, it gives CASSPPEREGPYNEQFF.

About this clone itself: The junction and the germline gene differ at one end; a read error may be behind it. CDR3 in DNA: TGTGCCAGCCGTGATCCCTTAGCTGGGTCCTACAATGAGCAGTTCTTC. As protein: CASRDPLAGSYNEQFF. The rearrangement joins TRBV6-1 to TRBJ2-1, with unresolved D. CDR3 length: 16 amino acids. Germline V CDR1 and CDR2: MNHNS, SASEGT.

The chain uses TRBV5-4 and TRBJ2-4, with TRBD2 matching over 9 bases. The CDR3 covers 17 residues. Germline trimming cut 0 bases from V and 3 bases from J; bases unmatched to any gene: 7. The germline V gene has CDR1 SGHNT and CDR2 YYREEE (reference sequence). CDR3 sequence: CASSLVASGIGKNIQYF. CDR3 DNA: TGTGCCAGCAGCTTGGTAGCTAGCGGGATCGGCAAAAACATTCAGTACTTC.

This clone has a single count. V is TRBV4-1 and J is TRBJ2-1; maybe TRBD1 (5 bases). Trimming cost V 3 bases and J 4 bases, with 10 bases left between them. Germline V gives CDR1 MGHRA, CDR2 YSYEKL. This CDR3 has 14 residues. CDR3: CASSQETDYNEQFF. For the CDR3, the DNA is TGCGCCAGCAGCCAGGAGACAGATTACAATGAGCAGTTCTTC.

The chain has TRBV7-9 and TRBJ2-7; TRBD2 aligns across 13 bases. Trimming took 5 bases from V and 1 from J; bases not matched to a gene: 14. This CDR3 is 19 amino acids long. Germline values: CDR1 SEHNR, CDR2 FQNEAQ (reference sequence). The CDR3 nucleotides read TGTGCCAGCAGCGGACTACTAGCGGGAGGGCCTAAGAGTTCCTACGAGCAGTACTTC. Encoded protein: CASSGLLAGGPKSSYEQYF.

The rearrangement uses TRBV11-2 and TRBJ2-1; D may be TRBD2 (5 bases). The CDR3 contains 12 residues. CDR1 is SGHAT and CDR2 is FQNNGV in the germline V gene. Trimming stripped 1 base from V and 9 bases from J, with 7 bases between. CDR3 residues: CASSLAGIEQFF. CDR3 DNA sequence: TGTGCCAGCAGCTTAGCCGGGATTGAGCAGTTCTTC.

The chain employs TRBV6-1 and TRBJ2-1; 13 nucleotides line up with TRBD2. Germline V gene sequence: CDR1 MNHNS, CDR2 SASEGT. V was clipped by 6 bases and J by 8 bases; unmatched bases: 7. The CDR3 runs to 15 residues. The CDR3 DNA follows: TGTGCCAGCAGCACACTAGCGGGAGGGCCCGATGAGCAGTTCTTC. The encoded protein is CASSTLAGGPDEQFF.

The chain carries TRBV5-1 and TRBJ1-3; the D gene is possibly TRBD1 (5 bases). Germline V gives CDR1 SGHRS, CDR2 YFSETQ. Between the trimmed V and J ends, which lost 2 bases and 7 bases, there was a span of 10 bases. This CDR3 has 13 amino acids. DNA of the CDR3: TGCGCCAGCAGCTTTACAGGTGATAACACCATATATTTT. Its protein is CASSFTGDNTIYF.

This clone was recorded once. The chain carries TRBV7-6 and TRBJ2-1, with 9 bases aligning to TRBD2. Losses at the gene ends were 5 bases for V and 9 bases for J; bases not matched to a gene: 14. The length of the CDR3 is 16 residues. CDR1 and CDR2 from the germline V gene are SGHVS and FNYEAQ. The CDR3 DNA reads TGTGCCAGCAGCCGATTAGCGGGAGAAGGTCGTATTGAGCAGTTCTTC. It is translated as CASSRLAGEGRIEQFF. The complete variable domain, with remaining parts taken from reference TRBV7-6 and TRBJ2-1, reads GAGVSQSPRYKVTKRGQDVALRCDPISGHVSLYWYRQALGQGPEFLTYFNYEAQQDKSGLPNDRFSAERPEGSISTLTIQRTEQRDSAMYRCASSRLAGEGRIEQFFGPGTRLTVL.

V usage is TRBV2 and J usage is TRBJ2-7, with D possibly TRBD1 on 5 matching bases. The germline V gene has CDR1 SNHLY and CDR2 FYNNEI. The germline V and J ends were trimmed by 2 bases and 5 bases, with 16 bases remaining between them. This CDR3 has 15 amino acids. CDR3 nucleotide sequence: TGTGCCAGCAGTGAATTTTGGACAACAAAGGACGAGCAGTACTTC. This gives the protein CASSEFWTTKDEQYF.

The CDR3 is CASSLFSIAGGANTEAFF. The CDR3 DNA follows: TGCGCCAGCAGCTTGTTTTCCATTGCAGGGGGGGCGAACACTGAAGCTTTCTTT. V usage is TRBV5-1 and J usage is TRBJ1-1; TRBD1 matches 7 bases. Germline V gene sequence: CDR1 SGHRS, CDR2 YFSETQ. There are 18 residues in the CDR3. J gave up 1 base and V 1 base, and 13 bases lay outside the gene matches.

The chain links TRBV7-2 to TRBJ2-7; D possibly corresponds to TRBD2 (6 bases). This CDR3 region has 15 residues. Trimming cost V 4 bases and J 0 bases, with 13 bases left between them. In germline, CDR1 is SGHTA, CDR2 FQGNSA. Here the CDR3 reads CASSYTGGISYEQYF. The CDR3, as DNA: TGTGCCAGCAGCTACACCGGAGGGATCTCCTACGAGCAGTACTTC.

This chain links TRBV6-4 with TRBJ1-1; D gene unclear. The CDR3 totals 13 residues. Looked up from germline, CDR1 is MRHNA and CDR2 is SNTAGT. V lost 6 bases to trimming and J lost 2 bases, with 10 bases between them. The chain's CDR3 is CASSTTANTEAFF. Here the CDR3 DNA reads TGTGCCAGCAGCACAACAGCAAACACTGAAGCTTTCTTT.